These 16 T cell receptor beta chains share one sample of origin, sequenced in a study of T cell changes during pregnancy in multiple sclerosis. This table comes from immunoSEQ multiplex PCR, and its TCRdb copy is limited to in-frame clones, with some not included. The sample has about 75,000 clones; 89% are singletons. Source: peripheral blood, taken in the first trimester of pregnancy. These receptors were taken from a female donor in good health, enrolled as a control in a pregnancy study.

The chain combines TRBV7-4 with TRBJ1-5, with D unresolved. Germline-derived CDR1 and CDR2 are SGHVT and SQSDAQ. The V gene lost 7 bases and the J gene lost 7 bases, with 8 bases spanning the gap. The CDR3 has 11 residues. The CDR3 spells CASTCRQPQHF. In nucleotides, the CDR3 is TGTGCCAGCACCTGCAGGCAGCCCCAGCATTTT.

J is TRBJ2-2 and V is TRBV10-3; maybe TRBD2 (7 bases). This CDR3 comprises 14 residues. Trimming cost V 10 bases and J 4 bases, with 16 bases left between them. Germline V lookup: CDR1 ENHRY, CDR2 SYGVKD. CDR3 sequence: CATGGQGSTGELFF. CDR3 nucleotides: TGTGCCACCGGGGGGCAGGGTAGCACCGGGGAGCTGTTTTTT.

This clone was observed a handful of times. The rearrangement joins TRBV19 to TRBJ2-1; D remains unclear. V lost 6 bases and J lost 6, with 9 bases in between. The CDR3 spans 12 residues. CDR1 LNHDA and CDR2 SQIVND come from the germline V gene (reference sequence). CDR3 nucleotide sequence: TGTGCCAGTAGATTTGGGCGCAATGAGCAGTTCTTC. Its translation is CASRFGRNEQFF.

This chain's CDR3 is CASSLGLARRGWIYNEQFF. The CDR3, as DNA: TGTGCCAGCAGCCTAGGACTAGCGAGGAGGGGTTGGATCTACAATGAGCAGTTCTTC. The chain uses TRBV7-6 and TRBJ2-1; 9 nucleotides match TRBD2. The V gene end was trimmed by 5 bases and the J gene end by 3 bases; junction bases not matched to a gene: 17. This CDR3 region has 19 residues. In germline, CDR1 is SGHVS, CDR2 FNYEAQ.

V gene TRBV28 combines with J gene TRBJ2-1, with 9 bases aligning to TRBD1. J lost 5 bases, V lost 10 bases, and 9 bases had no gene match. The CDR3 spans 14 residues. Germline V gene lookup returns CDR1 MDHEN and CDR2 SYDVKM. The CDR3 DNA reads TGTGCCACCCGGAGACAGGGGGGGAACAATGAGCAGTTCTTC. Amino acids: CATRRQGGNNEQFF.

V usage is TRBV30 and J usage is TRBJ2-1; a weak D match, TRBD1 (6 bases). This CDR3 has 13 residues. V shed 7 bases and J shed 0 bases, with 10 bases lying between them. Germline V gene lookup returns CDR1 GTSNPN and CDR2 SVGIG (reference sequence). The CDR3 loop reads CAFYRDSYNEQFF. The CDR3 coding sequence is TGTGCCTTCTACAGGGACTCCTACAATGAGCAGTTCTTC.

This clone was observed a few times. The rearrangement uses TRBV7-2 and TRBJ2-7; 11 nucleotides align to TRBD2. The V and J ends lost 5 bases and 6 bases, in that order; junction bases with no gene match: 9. This CDR3 has 15 amino acids. Germline CDR1 SGHTA, CDR2 FQGNSA. Here the CDR3 reads CASSLWGSGRGEQYF. The CDR3 nucleotides are TGTGCCAGCAGCCTGTGGGGTAGCGGGAGGGGCGAGCAGTACTTC.

This sequence joins TRBV6-5 and TRBJ2-1; a weak D match, TRBD2 (6 bases). The CDR3 covers 14 residues. CDR1 and CDR2 from the germline V gene are MNHEY and SVGAGI. V was trimmed by 0 bases and J by 8 bases, leaving 11 bases between them. The CDR3 loop reads CASSYSTQRDEQFF. DNA of the CDR3: TGTGCCAGCAGTTACTCGACACAGCGGGATGAGCAGTTCTTC.

The genes are TRBV18 and TRBJ1-1; D remains unclear. Trimming removed 10 bases from V and 0 bases from J, with 12 bases in between. The CDR3 is made up of 13 amino acids. CDR1 and CDR2 from the germline V gene are KGHSH and LQKENI. CDR3 bases: TGTGCCACCCTGCGGGAGTTGAACACTGAAGCTTTCTTT. Translated: CATLRELNTEAFF.

V usage is TRBV6-5 and J usage is TRBJ1-2, with D possibly TRBD1 on 5 matching bases. This CDR3 has 13 amino acids. In germline, CDR1 is MNHEY, CDR2 SVGAGI. The V end was cut by 2 bases, the J end by 5 bases, with 9 bases between. The CDR3 DNA reads TGTGCCAGCAGTTACGAAGGGGTATATGGCTACACCTTC. Residues: CASSYEGVYGYTF.

This clone was seen a handful of times. The chain combines TRBV19 with TRBJ2-7; 9 bases are shared with TRBD1. V gave up 3 bases and J gave up 8 bases; unmatched junction bases: 8. Germline V gene lookup returns CDR1 LNHDA and CDR2 SQIVND (reference sequence). This CDR3 has 14 amino acids. CDR3 bases: TGTGCCAGTAGTATGGGACAGGGTACGCGACAGCAGTACTTC. Translating gives CASSMGQGTRQQYF.

This clone occurred once. The chain's CDR3 is CASSTTGGRSSYEQYF. The DNA for the CDR3 is TGTGCCAGCTCAACTACAGGGGGCAGGAGCTCCTACGAGCAGTACTTC. The chain has TRBV18 and TRBJ2-7, with TRBD1 matching over 9 bases. Trimming at V came to 5 bases and at J to 0 bases, leaving 8 bases not matched to a gene. The CDR3 runs to 16 residues. Germline CDR1 is KGHSH and CDR2 is LQKENI.

This clone was counted only a few times. V usage is TRBV29-1 and J usage is TRBJ1-1; 9 nucleotides agree with TRBD1. Germline assignment: CDR1 SQVTM and CDR2 ANQGSEA. The CDR3 covers 13 residues. V lost 6 bases, J lost 1 base, and 3 bases stayed unmatched. CDR3 in amino acids: CSVEGQGNTEAFF. For the CDR3, the DNA is TGCAGCGTGGAGGGACAGGGGAACACTGAAGCTTTCTTT.

J is TRBJ1-1 and V is TRBV27, with 9 bases fitting TRBD1. The V gene end was trimmed by 6 bases and the J gene end by 3 bases; junction bases not matched to a gene: 5. The CDR3 covers 14 residues. Germline V CDR1 and CDR2: MNHEY, SMNVEV (reference sequence). The CDR3 spells CASRLQGAYTEAFF. The CDR3 DNA sequence: TGTGCCAGCAGGCTACAGGGGGCTTACACTGAAGCTTTCTTT.

This chain's CDR3 is CASSYGGQGVYEQYF. The CDR3, as DNA: TGTGCCAGCAGTTACGGGGGACAGGGGGTCTACGAGCAGTACTTC. V usage is TRBV6-5 and J usage is TRBJ2-7; 11 bases match TRBD1. There are 15 residues in the CDR3. Germline CDR1 MNHEY, CDR2 SVGAGI. V was clipped by 2 bases and J by 3 bases; unmatched bases: 3.

J is TRBJ1-3 and V is TRBV7-8; D gene uncertain. The germline CDR1 and CDR2 sequences are SGHVS and FQNEAQ. The CDR3 is 15 residues long. The V end was cut by 1 base, the J end by 8 bases, with 15 bases between. In DNA form, the CDR3 reads TGTGCCAGCAGCTTAGTGGCAGGATGGGTTGACACCATATATTTT. It codes for CASSLVAGWVDTIYF.